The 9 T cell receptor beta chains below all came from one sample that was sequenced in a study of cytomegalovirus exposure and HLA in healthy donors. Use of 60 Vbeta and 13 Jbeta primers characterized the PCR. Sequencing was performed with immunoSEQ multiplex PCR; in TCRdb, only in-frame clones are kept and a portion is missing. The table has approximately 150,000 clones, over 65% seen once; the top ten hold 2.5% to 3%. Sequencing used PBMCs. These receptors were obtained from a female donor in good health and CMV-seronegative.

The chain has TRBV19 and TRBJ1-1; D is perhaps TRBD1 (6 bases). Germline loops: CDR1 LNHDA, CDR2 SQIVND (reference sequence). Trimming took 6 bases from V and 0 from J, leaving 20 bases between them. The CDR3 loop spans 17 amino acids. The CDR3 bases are TGTGCCAGTAGGCAACTTCAGGGGCGGGTCATGAACACTGAAGCTTTCTTT. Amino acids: CASRQLQGRVMNTEAFF.

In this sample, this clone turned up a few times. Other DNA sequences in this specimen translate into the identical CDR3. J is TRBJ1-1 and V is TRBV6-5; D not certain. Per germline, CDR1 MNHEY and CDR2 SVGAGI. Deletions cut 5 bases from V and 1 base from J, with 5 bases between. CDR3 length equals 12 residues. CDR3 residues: CASSRGNTEAFF. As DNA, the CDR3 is TGTGCCAGCAGTCGGGGGAACACTGAAGCTTTCTTT.

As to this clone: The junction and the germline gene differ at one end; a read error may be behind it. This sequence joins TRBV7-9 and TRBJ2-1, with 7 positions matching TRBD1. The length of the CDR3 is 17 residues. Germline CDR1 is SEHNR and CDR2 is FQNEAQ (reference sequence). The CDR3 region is CSSSLFGDRVTPNEQFF. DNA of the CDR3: TGTTCCAGCAGCTTATTCGGCGACAGGGTAACTCCCAATGAGCAGTTCTTC.

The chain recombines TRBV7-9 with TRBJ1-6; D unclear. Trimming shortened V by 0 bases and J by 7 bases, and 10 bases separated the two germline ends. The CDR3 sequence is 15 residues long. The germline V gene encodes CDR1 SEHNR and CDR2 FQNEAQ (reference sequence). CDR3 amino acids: CASSLAAGGNSPLHF. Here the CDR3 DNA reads TGTGCCAGCAGCTTAGCGGCGGGAGGGAATTCACCCCTCCACTTT.

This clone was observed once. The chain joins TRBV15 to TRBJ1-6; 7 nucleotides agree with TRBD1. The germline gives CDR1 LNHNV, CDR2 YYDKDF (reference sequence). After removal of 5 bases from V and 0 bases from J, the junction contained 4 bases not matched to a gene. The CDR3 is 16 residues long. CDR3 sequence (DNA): TGTGCCACCAGCGATTACAGGGGCTCCTATAATTCACCCCTCCACTTT. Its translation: CATSDYRGSYNSPLHF.

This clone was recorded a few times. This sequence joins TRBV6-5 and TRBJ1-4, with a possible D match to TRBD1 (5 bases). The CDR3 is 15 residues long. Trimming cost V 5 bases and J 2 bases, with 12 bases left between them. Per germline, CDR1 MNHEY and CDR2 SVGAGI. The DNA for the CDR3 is TGTGCCAGCAGTCGGGGGTTGGGGACTAATGAAAAACTGTTTTTT. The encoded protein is CASSRGLGTNEKLFF.

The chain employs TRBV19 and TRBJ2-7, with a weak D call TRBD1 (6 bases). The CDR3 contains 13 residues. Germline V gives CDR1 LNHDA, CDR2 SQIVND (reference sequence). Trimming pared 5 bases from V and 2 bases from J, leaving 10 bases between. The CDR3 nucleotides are TGTGCCAGTAGTCGGACAGTTACCTACGAGCAGTACTTC. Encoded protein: CASSRTVTYEQYF.

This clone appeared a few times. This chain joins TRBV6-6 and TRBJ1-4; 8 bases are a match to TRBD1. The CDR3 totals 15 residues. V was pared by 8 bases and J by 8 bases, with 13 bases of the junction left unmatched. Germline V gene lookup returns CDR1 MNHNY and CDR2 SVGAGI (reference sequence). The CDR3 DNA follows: TGTGCCAGCTCCAATCCGCCGGCAGGGGGCGAAAAACTGTTTTTT. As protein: CASSNPPAGGEKLFF.

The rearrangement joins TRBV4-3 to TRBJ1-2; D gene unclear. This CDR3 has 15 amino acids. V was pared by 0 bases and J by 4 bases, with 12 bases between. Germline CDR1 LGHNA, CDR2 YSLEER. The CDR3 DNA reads TGCGCCAGCAGCCAAGATTTTGGCAGTTTCTATGGCTACACCTTC. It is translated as CASSQDFGSFYGYTF.